The rows below give T cell receptor beta chains drawn from one sample of a study of blood T cell repertoires in COVID-19. Method: immunoSEQ multiplex PCR; TCRdb's copy keeps in-frame clones and lacks some. The top ten hold approximately 2.4% of the sample, which has approximately 290,000 clones, 87% seen once. Sequenced material: peripheral blood. These receptors were obtained from a man younger than 30 with active or convalescent COVID-19. CDR3s include the opening cysteine and the closing phenylalanine or tryptophan. D genes are given only for firm matches.

v_gene	d_gene	len	CDR3aa
TRBV5-1	TRBD1	16	CASSLQGAGVTYEQYF
TRBV2	.	15	CASSAPQGAYNEQFF
TRBV27	TRBD1	14	CASTGQGLNSPLHF
TRBV7-9	.	13	CASSLPQPVEQFF
TRBV1	.	18	CTSSQDGRADRDIFEQYF
TRBV19	.	14	CASMGVASGETQYF
TRBV7-9	TRBD1	15	CASSLGGQQNYGYTF
TRBV7-2	TRBD2	15	CASSSFPGLTFEQYF
TRBV5-1	.	15	CASSQQGIGGNTIYF
TRBV7-2	.	14	CASSYRSGTGELFF
TRBV7-8	.	14	CASSPGRANYGYTF
TRBV9	TRBD2	18	CASSVAPIYSGRRNEQFF
TRBV12-3/TRBV12-4	.	12	CASSFPTGELFF
TRBV16	TRBD1	12	CASSLQGHGYTF
TRBV9	TRBD2	17	CASSVSGRAGRTDTQYF
TRBV6-5	TRBD2	14	CATLLAGEADTQYF
TRBV5-1	.	15	CASSLTGTGANVLTF
TRBV13	.	12	CASSLGQGEQFF
TRBV18	.	16	CASSPRLRDSGETQYF
TRBV6-5	.	15	CASNEGGQVYNEQFF
TRBV28	TRBD2	18	CASSRGTSGRPGTDTQYF
TRBV2	TRBD2	15	CATKEKGGPYNEQFF
TRBV3-1/TRBV3-2	TRBD1	16	CASSREDQGADSPLHF
TRBV12-5	.	15	CASGPPSSYNSPLHF
TRBV3-1/TRBV3-2	.	13	CASSQGGIETQYF
TRBV19	.	14	CASSPLQGGGEQYF
TRBV7-8	.	13	CASSLDRDQPQHF
TRBV11-2	TRBD1	15	CASSKTGVNTGELFF
TRBV4-3	.	16	CASSQGRGGGNEKLFF
TRBV6-5	.	14	CASSAGLRDYGYTF
TRBV7-8	TRBD1	17	CASSARPPGGTGGSAFF
TRBV6-6	.	15	CASSYHEEGGWIQYF
TRBV11-1	.	15	CASSFTGQGGETQYF
TRBV24-1	TRBD1	14	CATSDYRGLSGYTF
TRBV14	TRBD2	14	CASSPSSGGDTQYF
TRBV15	.	17	CATSREGRPATNEKLFF
TRBV29-1	TRBD2	14	CSVTGLAGVFEQYF
TRBV5-1	TRBD2	14	CASSPLAGAETQYF
TRBV19	.	15	CASSSQTKGESEAFF
TRBV28	.	16	CASSQQGSSYNSPLHF
TRBV20-1	.	15	CSASSRGGYYNEQFF
TRBV5-1	TRBD2	15	CASSLLAAGDGELFF
TRBV28	TRBD2	16	CASSAVTSGSPYEQYF
TRBV20-1	.	11	CSARQASAQYF
TRBV2	.	12	CATGTSTDTQYF
TRBV11-2	.	13	CASSADRNTEAFF
TRBV5-1	TRBD1	14	CASSWGQTTYGYTF
TRBV2	.	11	CASKKGHGYTF
TRBV25-1	TRBD2	17	CASSLERAGGSYNEQFF
TRBV27	TRBD2	14	CASSLSGTSYEQYF
TRBV10-1	.	14	CASSESRTYNEQFF
TRBV4-2	.	16	CASSQDPGRDVSPLHF
TRBV11-2	.	17	CASSQITGHLNSYEQYF
TRBV3-1/TRBV3-2	.	19	CASSQELESGLATNEKLFF